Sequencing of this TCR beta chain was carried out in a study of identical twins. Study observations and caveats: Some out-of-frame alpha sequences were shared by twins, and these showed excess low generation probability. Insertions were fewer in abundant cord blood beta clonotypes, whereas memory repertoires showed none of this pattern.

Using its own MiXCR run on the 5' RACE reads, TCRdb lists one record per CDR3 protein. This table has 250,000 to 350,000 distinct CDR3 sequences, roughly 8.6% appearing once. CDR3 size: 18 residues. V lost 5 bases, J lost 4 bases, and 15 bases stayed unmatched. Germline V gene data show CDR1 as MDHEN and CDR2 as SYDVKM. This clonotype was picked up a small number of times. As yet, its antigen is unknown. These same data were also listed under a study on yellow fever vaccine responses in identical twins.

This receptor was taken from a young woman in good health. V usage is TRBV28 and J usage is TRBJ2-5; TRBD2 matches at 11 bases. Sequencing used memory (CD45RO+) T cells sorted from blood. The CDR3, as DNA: TGTGCCAGCAGTACCCTCGAGGGTAGCGGGGGGGCCGGAGAGACCCAGTACTTC. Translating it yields CASSTLEGSGGAGETQYF.